The T cell receptor beta chain described here comes from a study of cytomegalovirus exposure and HLA in healthy donors. Study-level findings and limits: In an earlier analysis, about 87% or about 30%: the productive usage of most TCR beta V segments.

Both 60 Vbeta primers and 13 Jbeta primers went into the PCR. Produced via immunoSEQ multiplex PCR; TCRdb's table is partial and in-frame only. The table includes 90,000 to 140,000 clones, around 76% detected once. With V trimmed by 10 bases and J by 0 bases, 7 bases remained unmatched. Germline V lookup: CDR1 MRHNA, CDR2 SNTAGT. This CDR3 spans 15 amino acids. A word on this clone: As yet, its antigen is unknown.

The sample comprised PBMCs. The chain employs TRBV6-4 and TRBJ2-3; 10 nucleotides align to TRBD2. The sequence was collected from a man aged 35 to 55 in good health and CMV-seropositive. CDR3 coding DNA: TGTGCCACCCAGCGGACTAGCGGCAGCACAGATACGCAGTATTTT. Residues: CATQRTSGSTDTQYF.